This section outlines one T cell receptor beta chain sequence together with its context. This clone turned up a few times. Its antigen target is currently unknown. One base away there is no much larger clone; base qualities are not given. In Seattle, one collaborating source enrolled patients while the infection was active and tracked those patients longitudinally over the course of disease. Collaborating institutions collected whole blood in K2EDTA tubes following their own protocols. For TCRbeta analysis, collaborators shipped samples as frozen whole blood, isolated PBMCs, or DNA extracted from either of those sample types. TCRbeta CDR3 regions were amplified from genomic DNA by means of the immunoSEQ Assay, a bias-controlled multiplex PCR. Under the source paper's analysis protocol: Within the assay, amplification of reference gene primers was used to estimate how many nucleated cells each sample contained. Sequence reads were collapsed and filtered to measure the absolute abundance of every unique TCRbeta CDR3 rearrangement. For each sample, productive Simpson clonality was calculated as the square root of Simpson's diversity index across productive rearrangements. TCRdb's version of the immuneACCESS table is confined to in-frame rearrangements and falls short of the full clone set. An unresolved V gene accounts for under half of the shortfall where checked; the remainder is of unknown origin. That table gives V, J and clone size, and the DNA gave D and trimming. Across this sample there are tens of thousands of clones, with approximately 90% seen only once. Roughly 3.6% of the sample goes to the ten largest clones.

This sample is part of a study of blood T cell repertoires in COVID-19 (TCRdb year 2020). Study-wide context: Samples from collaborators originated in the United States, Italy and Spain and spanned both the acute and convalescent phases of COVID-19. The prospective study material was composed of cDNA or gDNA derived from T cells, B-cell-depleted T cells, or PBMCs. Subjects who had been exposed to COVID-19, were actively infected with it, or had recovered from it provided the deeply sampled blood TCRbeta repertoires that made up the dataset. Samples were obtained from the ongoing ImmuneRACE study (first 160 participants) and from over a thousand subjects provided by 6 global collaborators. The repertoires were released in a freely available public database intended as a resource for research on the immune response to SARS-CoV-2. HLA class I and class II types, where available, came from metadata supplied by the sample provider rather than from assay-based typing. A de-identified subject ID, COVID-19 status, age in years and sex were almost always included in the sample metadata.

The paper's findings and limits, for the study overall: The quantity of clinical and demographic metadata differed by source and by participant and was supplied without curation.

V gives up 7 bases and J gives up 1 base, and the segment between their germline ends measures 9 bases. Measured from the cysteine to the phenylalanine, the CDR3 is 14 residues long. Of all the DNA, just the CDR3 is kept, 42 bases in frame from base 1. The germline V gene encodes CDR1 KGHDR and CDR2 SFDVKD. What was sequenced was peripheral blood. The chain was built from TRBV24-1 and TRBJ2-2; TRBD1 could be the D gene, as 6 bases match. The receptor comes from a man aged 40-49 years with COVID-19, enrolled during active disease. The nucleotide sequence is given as TGTGCCACCAGATCACAGGGGAACACCGGGGAGCTGTTTTTT. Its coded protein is CATRSQGNTGELFF.